These T cell receptor beta chains were read from a single sample in a study of tumor-infiltrating lymphocytes in oesophageal squamous cell carcinoma. Using its own MiXCR run on the PCR reads, TCRdb lists one record per CDR3 protein. The sample lists about 14,000 distinct CDR3 sequences, approximately 48% seen once, with about half in the top ten. Sequenced sample: blood. Receptor source: a male donor with esophageal squamous cell carcinoma. Both conserved end residues are part of each CDR3. Fields, in order: J gene, V gene, D gene, clone size, CDR3 DNA, CDR3 protein. A D gene is named only where the DNA matches it firmly. Part of the rows lack a size; the others show once, few, many or a class for expanded clones.

J gene: TRBJ2-3
V gene: TRBV27
D gene: TRBD2
clone size: -
CDR3 DNA: TGTGCCAGCAGTTTAAAAGGGACTAGCGGGAGCACAGATACGCAGTATTTT
CDR3 protein: CASSLKGTSGSTDTQYF

J gene: TRBJ2-5
V gene: TRBV5-1
D gene: -
clone size: many
CDR3 DNA: TGCGCCAGCAGCTTGGAACCTAGCGTATCCAAAGAGACCCAGTACTTC
CDR3 protein: CASSLEPSVSKETQYF

J gene: TRBJ2-3
V gene: TRBV6-1
D gene: -
clone size: many
CDR3 DNA: TGTGCCAGCAGTGAAAGTAGACTTTTAGATACGCAGTATTTT
CDR3 protein: CASSESRLLDTQYF

J gene: TRBJ2-6
V gene: TRBV7-4
D gene: -
clone size: -
CDR3 DNA: TGTGCCAGCAGCTTCCTACCTACCAGCTCTGGGGCCAACGTCCTGACTTTC
CDR3 protein: CASSFLPTSSGANVLTF

J gene: TRBJ2-1
V gene: TRBV11-2
D gene: -
clone size: -
CDR3 DNA: TGTGCCAGCAGCTTAGAGGGGGGTCTAGCGACCTACAATGAGCAGTTCTTC
CDR3 protein: CASSLEGGLATYNEQFF

J gene: TRBJ2-1
V gene: TRBV7-3
D gene: -
clone size: -
CDR3 DNA: TGTGCCAGCAGCCTACAGGGGGGGGGATACAATGAGCAGTTCTTC
CDR3 protein: CASSLQGGGYNEQFF

J gene: TRBJ2-3
V gene: TRBV7-6
D gene: -
clone size: few
CDR3 DNA: TGTGCCAGCAGCCCTCTTGACGGCGGTTATACGCAGTATTTT
CDR3 protein: CASSPLDGGYTQYF

J gene: TRBJ2-7
V gene: TRBV5-5
D gene: TRBD1
clone size: -
CDR3 DNA: TGTGCCAGCAGCTTGGAGGGGGCAGGGGGCTCCTACGAGCAGTACTTC
CDR3 protein: CASSLEGAGGSYEQYF

J gene: TRBJ2-1
V gene: TRBV7-3
D gene: -
clone size: -
CDR3 DNA: TGTGCCAGCAGCCCCGGACTTGGTTACAATGAGCAGTTCTTC
CDR3 protein: CASSPGLGYNEQFF

J gene: TRBJ2-1
V gene: TRBV7-2
D gene: -
clone size: -
CDR3 DNA: TGTGCCAGCAGCCCTATCGGCATAGGCCCCGTATTCTTC
CDR3 protein: CASSPIGIGPVFF

J gene: TRBJ2-7
V gene: TRBV18
D gene: -
clone size: many
CDR3 DNA: TGTGCCAGCTCAACCTCCCCCCACGAGCAGTACTTC
CDR3 protein: CASSTSPHEQYF

J gene: TRBJ2-5
V gene: TRBV7-2
D gene: -
clone size: few
CDR3 DNA: TGTGCCAGCAGCTTGGGGACCCTGGGCAATTCACCCCTCCACTTC
CDR3 protein: CASSLGTLGNSPLHF

J gene: TRBJ2-3
V gene: TRBV7-8
D gene: -
clone size: many
CDR3 DNA: TGTGCCAGCAGCCGGACAGTCTTGAGCACAGATACGCAGTATTTT
CDR3 protein: CASSRTVLSTDTQYF

J gene: TRBJ2-1
V gene: TRBV18
D gene: -
clone size: -
CDR3 DNA: TGTGCCAGCTCACTTTCTCCGGGAGAGAACAATGAGCAGTTCTTC
CDR3 protein: CASSLSPGENNEQFF